Sequencing of this T cell receptor beta chain was carried out in a study of blood T cell repertoires in COVID-19. On the study more broadly: Both acute and convalescent COVID-19 samples were obtained from the United States, Italy and Spain. PBMCs, B-cell-depleted T cells, or T cells provided the cDNA or gDNA that made up the material.

Authors' data handling: Amplification of reference gene primers was used by the study to estimate nucleated cell counts. The method was immunoSEQ multiplex PCR; TCRdb's version includes in-frame clones alone and lacks a portion of them. The D gene and trimming were derived from the DNA, and the V and J assignments and clone size from that table. This sample yields 110,000 or so clones, of which over 60% are seen a single time; 6.2% belongs to the top ten. The germline V and J ends were trimmed by 7 bases and 7 bases, with 20 bases remaining between them. This CDR3 contains 15 residues. Germline CDR1 and CDR2: SEHNR and FQNEAQ (reference sequence).

Sequencing was performed on peripheral blood. V is TRBV7-9 and J is TRBJ2-1, with D perhaps TRBD2 (6 bases). This clonotype originated in a man aged 70-80 years with acute or convalescent COVID-19. As DNA, the CDR3 is TGTGCCAGCAATGACTGGGGCGCGGGGTCAAATGAGCAGTTCTTC. As protein: CASNDWGAGSNEQFF.